Listed below are T cell receptor beta chains from one sample, sequenced in a study of shared clonotypes between healthy human individuals. Produced via immunoSEQ multiplex PCR; TCRdb's table is partial and in-frame only. This table holds hundreds of thousands of clones, 85% to 95% found once. Material: naive CD8+ T cells sorted from blood. The receptors here all came from a woman in her twenties or thirties in good health. Each CDR3 is given with its conserved first and last residue. A D gene is named only where the DNA matches it firmly. Clone size is stated in some rows and not others, as once, few, many or a class when expanded.

size	length	V	D	J	CDR3	DNA
NA	14	TRBV13	TRBD2	TRBJ2-7	CASSPLAGAGEQYF	TGTGCCAGCAGCCCATTAGCGGGAGCGGGCGAGCAGTACTTC
NA	15	TRBV19	NA	TRBJ1-5	CASLVGYGSNQPQHF	TGTGCCAGTTTAGTCGGGTACGGAAGCAATCAGCCCCAGCATTTT
NA	14	TRBV6-5	NA	TRBJ2-6	CASSLGRGANVLTF	TGTGCCAGCAGTTTGGGCCGTGGGGCCAACGTCCTGACTTTC
NA	14	TRBV11-2	TRBD2	TRBJ2-7	CASSLPAGGPEQYF	TGTGCCAGCAGCTTACCAGCGGGAGGGCCCGAGCAGTACTTC
once	15	TRBV7-9	TRBD2	TRBJ2-7	CASSSPSGRGYEQYF	TGTGCCAGCAGCTCCCCTAGCGGGAGAGGGTACGAGCAGTACTTC
NA	11	TRBV6-6	NA	TRBJ2-7	CASSALYEQYF	TGTGCCAGCAGCGCACTCTACGAGCAGTACTTC
NA	15	TRBV28	TRBD2	TRBJ2-7	CASSSGGLAGFGQYF	TGTGCCAGCAGCTCGGGGGGACTAGCGGGGTTCGGGCAGTACTTC
NA	13	TRBV2	NA	TRBJ1-2	CASSVPEGGGYTF	TGTGCCAGCAGTGTCCCGGAGGGGGGTGGCTACACCTTC
NA	18	TRBV7-9	NA	TRBJ2-5	CASSLPYGLTSDKETQYF	TGTGCCAGCAGCTTACCCTACGGACTGACGAGCGACAAAGAGACCCAGTACTTC
NA	11	TRBV19	NA	TRBJ2-7	CASSSGYEQYF	TGTGCCAGCTCCAGCGGCTACGAGCAGTACTTC
NA	17	TRBV7-8	NA	TRBJ1-1	CASSLRRDGSTNTEAFF	TGTGCCAGCAGCTTACGACGGGACGGGAGCACGAACACTGAAGCTTTCTTT
NA	13	TRBV6-5	NA	TRBJ2-1	CASSSRRVAEQFF	TGTGCCAGCAGTTCCAGGAGGGTAGCTGAGCAGTTCTTC
NA	16	TRBV7-7	TRBD2	TRBJ2-1	CASSLWFLADYNEQFF	TGTGCCAGCAGCTTGTGGTTCCTAGCGGACTACAATGAGCAGTTCTTC
NA	15	TRBV5-1	NA	TRBJ2-5	CASASPGHPKETQYF	TGCGCCAGCGCCTCCCCGGGACACCCCAAGGAGACCCAGTACTTC
NA	14	TRBV28	NA	TRBJ2-1	CASSDIGWGNEQFF	TGTGCCAGCAGCGACATAGGGTGGGGCAATGAGCAGTTCTTC
NA	14	TRBV28	TRBD1	TRBJ2-1	CASSYGVRGNEQFF	TGTGCCAGCAGTTACGGGGTCAGGGGGAATGAGCAGTTCTTC
NA	13	TRBV5-6	NA	TRBJ1-2	CASSLDRVDGYTF	TGTGCCAGCAGCTTGGACAGGGTGGATGGCTACACCTTC
NA	15	TRBV27	TRBD1	TRBJ2-7	CASSLGRGLIHEQYF	TGTGCCAGCAGTTTAGGCAGGGGGCTTATCCACGAGCAGTACTTC
once	15	TRBV27	TRBD1	TRBJ1-2	CASSFSTGEIYGYTF	TGTGCCAGCAGTTTCTCGACAGGGGAGATCTATGGCTACACCTTC
once	15	TRBV19	NA	TRBJ2-7	CASSNDLRQPYEQYF	TGTGCCAGTAGTAACGACTTACGACAACCCTACGAGCAGTACTTC
NA	14	TRBV7-9	TRBD2	TRBJ2-7	CASSSPRGRIEQYF	TGTGCCAGCAGCTCCCCCCGCGGGAGGATCGAGCAGTACTTC
NA	15	TRBV5-1	TRBD1	TRBJ2-6	CASRLGQSGANVLTF	TGCGCCAGCAGATTGGGACAGTCTGGGGCCAACGTCCTGACTTTC
NA	16	TRBV7-8	TRBD2	TRBJ2-7	CASSSGLAGSSYEQYF	TGTGCCAGCAGCTCCGGACTAGCGGGCAGCTCCTACGAGCAGTACTTC
NA	13	TRBV7-6	NA	TRBJ2-7	CASSSSRGYEQYF	TGTGCCAGCAGCTCGAGTAGGGGATACGAGCAGTACTTC
once	16	TRBV4-1	TRBD2	TRBJ2-3	CASSQGVTSGEDTQYF	TGCGCCAGCAGCCAAGGGGTGACTAGCGGTGAAGATACGCAGTATTTT
once	14	TRBV7-9	NA	TRBJ2-7	CASSLGGASYEQYF	TGTGCCAGCAGCTTAGGCGGGGCATCCTACGAGCAGTACTTC
once	13	TRBV27	TRBD1	TRBJ2-5	CASSFRGGETQYF	TGTGCCAGCAGTTTTCGAGGGGGCGAGACCCAGTACTTC
NA	13	TRBV5-4	NA	TRBJ2-7	CASSSDPIAEQYF	TGTGCCAGCAGCTCGGACCCCATCGCCGAGCAGTACTTC
NA	15	TRBV10-2	NA	TRBJ1-1	CASSESQGMNTEAFF	TGCGCCAGCAGTGAGTCGCAGGGGATGAACACTGAAGCTTTCTTT
NA	10	TRBV20-1	NA	TRBJ1-2	CSAFDYGYTF	TGCAGTGCCTTTGACTATGGCTACACCTTC
NA	16	TRBV14	NA	TRBJ2-3	CASSQVMSTSTDTQYF	TGTGCCAGCAGCCAAGTGATGAGTACTAGCACAGATACGCAGTATTTT
NA	13	TRBV6-5	TRBD2	TRBJ2-1	CASSYKASGFQFF	TGTGCCAGCAGTTACAAGGCTAGCGGGTTCCAGTTCTTC
NA	16	TRBV5-1	TRBD2	TRBJ2-7	CASSSHLAGRSYEQYF	TGCGCCAGCAGTTCACACCTAGCGGGACGGTCCTACGAGCAGTACTTC
NA	14	TRBV9	NA	TRBJ1-4	CASSEDRRNEKLFF	TGTGCCAGCAGCGAGGACAGACGAAATGAAAAACTGTTTTTT
NA	16	TRBV28	TRBD2	TRBJ2-7	CASSHLGLAGAYEQYF	TGTGCCAGCAGTCACCTGGGACTAGCGGGAGCCTACGAGCAGTACTTC